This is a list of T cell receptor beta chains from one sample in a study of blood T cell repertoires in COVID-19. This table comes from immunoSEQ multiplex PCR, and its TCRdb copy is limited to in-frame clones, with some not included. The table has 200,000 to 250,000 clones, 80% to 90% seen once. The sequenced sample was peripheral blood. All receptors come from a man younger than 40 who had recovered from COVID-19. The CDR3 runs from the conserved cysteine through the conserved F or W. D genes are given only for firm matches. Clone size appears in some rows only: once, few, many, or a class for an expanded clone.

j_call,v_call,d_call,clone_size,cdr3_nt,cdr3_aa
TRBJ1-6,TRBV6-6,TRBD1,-,TGTGCCAGCAGTCCCGGACAGGGAAATTCACCCCTCCACTTT,CASSPGQGNSPLHF
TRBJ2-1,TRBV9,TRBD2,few,TGTGCCAGCAGCGTGTCAACTAGCGGGGGAGGGCGTGAGCAGTTCTTC,CASSVSTSGGGREQFF
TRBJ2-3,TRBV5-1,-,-,TGCGCCAGCAGCTTGGCGAGAGCCACAGATACGCAGTATTTT,CASSLARATDTQYF
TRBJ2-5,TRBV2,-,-,TGTGCCACTAATAGAGCCCTGGGGCTAGGCGGCGAGGAGGAGACCCAGTACTTC,CATNRALGLGGEEETQYF
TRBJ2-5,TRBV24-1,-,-,TGTGCCACCAGCCCGAATGGGCAGGGCGAAGAGACCCAGTACTTC,CATSPNGQGEETQYF
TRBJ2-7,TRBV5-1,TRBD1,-,TGCGCCAGCAGTCGGCCCCGGTCCAACCGGGACAGGGGTAGCGGGCAGTACTTC,CASSRPRSNRDRGSGQYF
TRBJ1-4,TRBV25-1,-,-,TGTGCCAGCAGTGCGCACAGGGCCCCTAATGAAAAACTGTTTTTT,CASSAHRAPNEKLFF
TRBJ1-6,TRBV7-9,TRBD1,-,TGTGCCAGCATCCTGGACAGGCATAATTCACCCCTCCACTTT,CASILDRHNSPLHF
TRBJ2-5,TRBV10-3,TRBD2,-,TGTGCCATCAGGGGGACTAGCGGGGGAGCTGGAGAGACCCAGTACTTC,CAIRGTSGGAGETQYF
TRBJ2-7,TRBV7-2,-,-,TGTGCCAGCAGCTTAGGGGGACTTTACTACGAGCAGTACTTC,CASSLGGLYYEQYF
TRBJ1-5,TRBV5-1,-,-,TGCGCCAGCAAAGTACAGCCATCAGATCAGCCCCAGCATTTT,CASKVQPSDQPQHF
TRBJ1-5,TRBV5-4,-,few,TGTGCCAGCAGCCCGGGGCCGACGGACAGCCACAATCAGCCCCAGCATTTT,CASSPGPTDSHNQPQHF
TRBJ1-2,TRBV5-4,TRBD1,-,TGTGCCAGCAGCCCCCCAGGACAGGCCTATGGCTACACCTTC,CASSPPGQAYGYTF
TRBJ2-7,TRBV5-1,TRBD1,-,TGCGCCAGCAGCTTAAACAGGGGCTCTTACGAGCAGTACTTC,CASSLNRGSYEQYF
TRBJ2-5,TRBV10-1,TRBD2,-,TGCGCCAGCAGTGACAGTGGAGCGGGGGTGCAAGAGACCCAGTACTTC,CASSDSGAGVQETQYF
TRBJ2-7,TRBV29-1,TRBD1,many,TGCAGCGCCGAATGGGGACAGTCTACCTCCTACGAGCAGTACTTC,CSAEWGQSTSYEQYF
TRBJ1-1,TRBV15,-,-,TGTGCCACCAGCAGAGAGGCGATTGGGGACTTTGGGGGCACTGAAGCTTTCTTT,CATSREAIGDFGGTEAFF
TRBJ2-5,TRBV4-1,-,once,TGCGCCAGCAGCCAAGTTGCGGGGGCCCACCAAGAGACCCAGTACTTC,CASSQVAGAHQETQYF
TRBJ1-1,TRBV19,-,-,TGTGCCAGTAGTCCCCCCCGGGACACTGAAGCTTTCTTT,CASSPPRDTEAFF
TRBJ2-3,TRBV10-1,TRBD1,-,TGCGCCAGCTCGAGGGGACAGGCCTACGAAGATACGCAGTATTTT,CASSRGQAYEDTQYF
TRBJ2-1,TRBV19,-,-,TGTGCCAGTAGTATCACGTACAGGAGCTCCTACAATGAGCAGTTCTTC,CASSITYRSSYNEQFF
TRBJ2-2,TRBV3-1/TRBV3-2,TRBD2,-,TGTGCCAGCAGCCCCTACTCGACTAGCGGGGGCCTACGCCAGCCCGCGTTTTTT,CASSPYSTSGGLRQPAFF
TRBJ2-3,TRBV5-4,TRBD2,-,TGTGCCAGCAGCTCTCTAGGACTAGCGGGGGGCACAGATACGCAGTATTTT,CASSSLGLAGGTDTQYF
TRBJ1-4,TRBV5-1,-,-,TGCGCCAGCAAAGGACAGTCTCGAGATGAAAAACTGTTTTTT,CASKGQSRDEKLFF
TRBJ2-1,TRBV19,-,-,TGTGCCAGTAGTATAGGGCCCAACAATGAGCAGTTCTTC,CASSIGPNNEQFF
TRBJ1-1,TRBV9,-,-,TGTGCCAGCAGCGTAAGCGGGTACACTGAAGCTTTCTTT,CASSVSGYTEAFF
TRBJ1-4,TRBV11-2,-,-,TGTGCCAGCAGCTTAGGCGTCCGGGAAAAACTGTTTTTT,CASSLGVREKLFF
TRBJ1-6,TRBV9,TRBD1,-,TGTGCCAGCAGCCCCCGGACAGGGGTTAATTCACCCCTCCACTTT,CASSPRTGVNSPLHF
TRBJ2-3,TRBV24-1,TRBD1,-,TGTGCCACCAGCGGACAGGGGTTTACAGATACGCAGTATTTT,CATSGQGFTDTQYF
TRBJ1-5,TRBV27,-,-,TGTGCCAGCAGTGTACAGGCTAGCAATCAGCCCCAGCATTTT,CASSVQASNQPQHF
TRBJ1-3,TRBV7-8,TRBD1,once,TGTGCCAGCAGCTCGTGGGACAGACTCTCTGGAAACACCATATATTTT,CASSSWDRLSGNTIYF
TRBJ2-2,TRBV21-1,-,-,TGTGCCAGCAGCAAAGTAGACAGGGGAGGGACCGGGGAGCTGTTTTTT,CASSKVDRGGTGELFF
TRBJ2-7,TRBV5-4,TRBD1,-,TGTGCCAGCAGCCCACAGACAGGGGAAGGCTCCTACGAGCAGTACTTC,CASSPQTGEGSYEQYF